In this sample, the clone carrying this T cell receptor beta chain turned up many times. These data are taken from a study of T cells in Graves' hyperthyroidism and ophthalmopathy. The investigators amplified TCR beta CDR3 regions from RNA transcripts. When the TCR CDR3 underwent first-round RT-PCR, the HTBI primer set was used. TCRdb passed the multiplex PCR reads through MiXCR, listing each CDR3 protein once. The table has some 140,000 distinct CDR3 sequences, approximately 20% seen once. The specimen sequenced was blood. The sequence was obtained from a woman aged 45 to 65 with Graves' hyperthyroidism that later progressed to Graves' ophthalmopathy.

The CDR3 is CASSLGWAQPQHF. The CDR3 region has the DNA TGTGCCAGCAGTTTAGGGTGGGCTCAGCCCCAGCATTTT. V gene TRBV27 combines with J gene TRBJ1-5; no reliable D call. Germline-derived CDR1 and CDR2 are MNHEY and SMNVEV (reference sequence). This CDR3 has 13 amino acids. V lost 2 bases and J 6 bases, leaving 8 bases between the germline ends.